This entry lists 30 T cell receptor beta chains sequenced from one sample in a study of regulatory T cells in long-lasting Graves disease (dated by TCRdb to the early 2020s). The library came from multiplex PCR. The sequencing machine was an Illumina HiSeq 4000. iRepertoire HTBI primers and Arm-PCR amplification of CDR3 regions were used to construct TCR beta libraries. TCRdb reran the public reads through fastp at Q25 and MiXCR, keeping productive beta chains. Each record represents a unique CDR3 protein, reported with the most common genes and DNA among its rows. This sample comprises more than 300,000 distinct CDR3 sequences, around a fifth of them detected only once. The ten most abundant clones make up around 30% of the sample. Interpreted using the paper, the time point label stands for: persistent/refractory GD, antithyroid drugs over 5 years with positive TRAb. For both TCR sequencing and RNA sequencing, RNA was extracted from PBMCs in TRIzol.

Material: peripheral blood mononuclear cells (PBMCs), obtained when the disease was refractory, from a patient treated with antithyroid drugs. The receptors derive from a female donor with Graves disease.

The CDR3: CASSRTPGRLAGKETQYF. The DNA for the CDR3 is TGTGCCAGCAGCCGAACGCCGGGCCGACTAGCTGGGAAAGAGACCCAGTACTTC. This chain joins TRBV7-8 and TRBJ2-5; 7 bases agree with TRBD2. Germline values: CDR1 SGHVS, CDR2 FQNEAQ. CDR3 size: 18 residues. Trimming at V came to 5 bases and at J to 3 bases, leaving 18 bases not matched to a gene.

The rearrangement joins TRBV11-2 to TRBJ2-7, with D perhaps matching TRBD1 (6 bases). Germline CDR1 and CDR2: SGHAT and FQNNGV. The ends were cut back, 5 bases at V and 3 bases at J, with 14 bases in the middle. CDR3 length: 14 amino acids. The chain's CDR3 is CASSPQGLGYEQYF. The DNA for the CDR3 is TGTGCCAGCAGCCCACAGGGCCTCGGCTACGAGCAGTACTTC.

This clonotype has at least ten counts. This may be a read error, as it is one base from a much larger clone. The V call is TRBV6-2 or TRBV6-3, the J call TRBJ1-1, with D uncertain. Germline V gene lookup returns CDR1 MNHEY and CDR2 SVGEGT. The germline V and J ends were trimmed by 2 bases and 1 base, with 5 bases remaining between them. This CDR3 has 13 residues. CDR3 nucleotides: TGTGCCAGCAGTTACGGGCCGAACACTGAAGCTTTCTTT. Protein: CASSYGPNTEAFF.

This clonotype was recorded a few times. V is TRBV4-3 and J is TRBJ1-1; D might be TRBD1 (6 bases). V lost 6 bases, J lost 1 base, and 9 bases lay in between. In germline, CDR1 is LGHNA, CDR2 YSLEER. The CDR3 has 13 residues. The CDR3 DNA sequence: TGCGCCAGCAGGGGGGGCCCGAACACTGAAGCTTTCTTT. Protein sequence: CASRGGPNTEAFF.

The CDR3 DNA reads as TGTGCCAGCAGTTTAAGGGTCGGGCTGGGGTGGGAGACCCAGTACTTC. Amino acid sequence: CASSLRVGLGWETQYF. The chain employs TRBV28 and TRBJ2-5, with D hard to call. CDR1 and CDR2 from the germline V gene are MDHEN and SYDVKM. The CDR3 is 16 amino acids. Trimming shortened V by 2 bases and J by 5 bases, and 18 bases separated the two germline ends.

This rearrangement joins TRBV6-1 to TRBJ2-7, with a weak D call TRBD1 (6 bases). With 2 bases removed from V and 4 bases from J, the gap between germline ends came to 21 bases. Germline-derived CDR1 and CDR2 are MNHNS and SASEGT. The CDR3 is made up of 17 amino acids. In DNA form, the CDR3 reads TGTGCCAGCAGTGAAACCACGACCTGGGGGCGAGCTTACGAGCAGTACTTC. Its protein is CASSETTTWGRAYEQYF.

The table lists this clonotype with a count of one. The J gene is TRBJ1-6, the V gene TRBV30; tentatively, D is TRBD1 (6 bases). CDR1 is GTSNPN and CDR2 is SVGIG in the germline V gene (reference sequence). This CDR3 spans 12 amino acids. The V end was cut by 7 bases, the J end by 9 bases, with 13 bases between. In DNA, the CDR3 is TGTGCCTATCAGGGGACCGGTTCACCCCTCCACTTT. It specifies CAYQGTGSPLHF.

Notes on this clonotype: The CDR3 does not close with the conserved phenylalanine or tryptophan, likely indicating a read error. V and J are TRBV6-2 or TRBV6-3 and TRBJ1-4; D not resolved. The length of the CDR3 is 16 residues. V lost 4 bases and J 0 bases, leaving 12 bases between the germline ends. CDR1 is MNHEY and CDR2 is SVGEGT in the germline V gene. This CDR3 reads CASSSKTIATNEKLFS. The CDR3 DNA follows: TGTGCCAGCAGTTCCAAGACGATTGCAACTAATGAAAAACTGTTTTCT.

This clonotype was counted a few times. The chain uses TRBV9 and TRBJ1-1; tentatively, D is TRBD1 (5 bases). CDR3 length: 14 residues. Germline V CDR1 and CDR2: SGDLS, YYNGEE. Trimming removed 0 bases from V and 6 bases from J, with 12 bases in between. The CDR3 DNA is TGTGCCAGCAGCGTAGGAAGACTGGGGCCTGAAGCTTTCTTT. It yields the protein CASSVGRLGPEAFF.

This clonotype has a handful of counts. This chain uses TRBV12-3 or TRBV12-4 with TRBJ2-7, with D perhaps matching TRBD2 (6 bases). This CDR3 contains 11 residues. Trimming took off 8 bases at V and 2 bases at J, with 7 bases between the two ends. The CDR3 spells CASASAYEQYF. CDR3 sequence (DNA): TGTGCCAGCGCTAGCGCCTACGAGCAGTACTTC.

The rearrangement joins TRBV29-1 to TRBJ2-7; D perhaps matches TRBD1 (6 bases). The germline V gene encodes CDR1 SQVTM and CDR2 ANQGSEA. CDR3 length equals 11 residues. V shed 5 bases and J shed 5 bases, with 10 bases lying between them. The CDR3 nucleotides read TGCAGCGTTTCTGGGGGCCACGAGCAGTACTTC. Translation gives CSVSGGHEQYF.

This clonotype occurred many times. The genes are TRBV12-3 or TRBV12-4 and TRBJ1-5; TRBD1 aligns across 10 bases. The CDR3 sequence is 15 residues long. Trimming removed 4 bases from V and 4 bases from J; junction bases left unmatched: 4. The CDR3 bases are TGTGCCAGCAGTTACCGGACAGGGGGGAATCAGCCCCAGCATTTT. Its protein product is CASSYRTGGNQPQHF.

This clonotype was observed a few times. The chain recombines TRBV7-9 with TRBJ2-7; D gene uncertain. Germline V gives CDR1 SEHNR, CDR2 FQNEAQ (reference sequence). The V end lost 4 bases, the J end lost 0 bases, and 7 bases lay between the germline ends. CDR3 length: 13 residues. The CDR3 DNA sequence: TGTGCCAGCAGCTCGAGGTACTCCTACGAGCAGTACTTC. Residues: CASSSRYSYEQYF.

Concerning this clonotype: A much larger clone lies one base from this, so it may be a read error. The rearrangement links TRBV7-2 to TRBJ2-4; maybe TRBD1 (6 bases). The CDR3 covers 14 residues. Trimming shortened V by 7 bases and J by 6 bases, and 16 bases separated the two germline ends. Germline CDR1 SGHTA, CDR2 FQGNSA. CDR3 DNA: TGTGCCAGCACCGACTCGGACAGCAGAAACATTCAGTACTTC. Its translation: CASTDSDSRNIQYF.

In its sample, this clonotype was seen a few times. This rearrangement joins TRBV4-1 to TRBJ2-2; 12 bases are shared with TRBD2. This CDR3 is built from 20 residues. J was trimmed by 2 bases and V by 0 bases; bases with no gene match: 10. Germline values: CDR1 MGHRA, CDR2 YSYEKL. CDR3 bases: TGCGCCAGCAGCCAAGATCCCCCACGACTAGCGGGAGCAAACACCGGGGAGCTGTTTTTT. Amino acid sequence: CASSQDPPRLAGANTGELFF.

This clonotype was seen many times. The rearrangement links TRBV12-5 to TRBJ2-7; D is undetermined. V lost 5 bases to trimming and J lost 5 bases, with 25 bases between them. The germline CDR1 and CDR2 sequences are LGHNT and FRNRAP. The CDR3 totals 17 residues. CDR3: CASGPAPTIKTRNEQYF. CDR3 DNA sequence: TGTGCTAGTGGTCCGGCCCCGACGATCAAAACGCGAAACGAGCAGTACTTC.

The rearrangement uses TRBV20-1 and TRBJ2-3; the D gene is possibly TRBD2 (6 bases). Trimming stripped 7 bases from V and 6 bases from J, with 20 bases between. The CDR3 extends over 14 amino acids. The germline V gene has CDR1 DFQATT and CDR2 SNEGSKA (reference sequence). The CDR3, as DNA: TGCAGTGTTCCGGGACTCTACGCGTCTGATACGCAGTATTTT. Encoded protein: CSVPGLYASDTQYF.

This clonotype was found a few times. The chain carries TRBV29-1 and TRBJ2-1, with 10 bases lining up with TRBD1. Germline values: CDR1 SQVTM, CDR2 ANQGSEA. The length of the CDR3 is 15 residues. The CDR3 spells CIITGTGATYNEQFF. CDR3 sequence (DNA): TGCATCATCACCGGGACAGGGGCAACCTACAATGAGCAGTTCTTC.

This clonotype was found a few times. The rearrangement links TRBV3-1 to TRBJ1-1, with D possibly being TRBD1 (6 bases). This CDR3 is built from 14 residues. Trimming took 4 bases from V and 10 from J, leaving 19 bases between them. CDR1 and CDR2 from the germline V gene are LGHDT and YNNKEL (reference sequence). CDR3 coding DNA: TGTGCCAGCAGCCCTATGATGGACAGCCCGGGAGCTTTCTTT. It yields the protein CASSPMMDSPGAFF.

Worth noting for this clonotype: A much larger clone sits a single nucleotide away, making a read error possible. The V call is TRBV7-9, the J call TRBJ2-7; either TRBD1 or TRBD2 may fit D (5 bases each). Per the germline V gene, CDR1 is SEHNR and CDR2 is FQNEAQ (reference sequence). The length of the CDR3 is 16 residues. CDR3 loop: CPSSGWSEQGPHEQYF. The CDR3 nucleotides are TGTCCCAGCAGCGGCTGGTCGGAGCAGGGACCCCACGAGCAGTACTTC. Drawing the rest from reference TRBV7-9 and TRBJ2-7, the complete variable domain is DTGVSQNPRHKITKRGQNVTFRCDPISEHNRLYWYRQTLGQGPEFLTYFQNEAQLEKSRLLSDRFSAERPKGSFSTLEIQRTEQGDSAMYLCPSSGWSEQGPHEQYFGPGTRLTVT.

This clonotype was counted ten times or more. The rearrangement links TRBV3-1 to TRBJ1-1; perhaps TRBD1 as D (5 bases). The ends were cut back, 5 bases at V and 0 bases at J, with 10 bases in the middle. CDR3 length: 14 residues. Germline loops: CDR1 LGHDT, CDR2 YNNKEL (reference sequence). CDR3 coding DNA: TGTGCCAGCAGCACGGGGACGGTGAACACTGAAGCTTTCTTT. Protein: CASSTGTVNTEAFF.

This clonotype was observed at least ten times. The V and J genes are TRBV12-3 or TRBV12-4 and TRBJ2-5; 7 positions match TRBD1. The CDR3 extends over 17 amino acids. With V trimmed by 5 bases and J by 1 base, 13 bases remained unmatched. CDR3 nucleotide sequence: TGTGCCAGCAGTAAGGGACAGCGATTTACCACCCAAGAGACCCAGTACTTC. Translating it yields CASSKGQRFTTQETQYF.

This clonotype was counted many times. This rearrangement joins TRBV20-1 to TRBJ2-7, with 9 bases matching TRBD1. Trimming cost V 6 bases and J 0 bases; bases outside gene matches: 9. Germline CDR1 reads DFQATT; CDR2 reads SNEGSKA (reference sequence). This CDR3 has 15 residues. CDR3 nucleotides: TGCAGTGCAATCGACAGGGGGAAAACCTCCTACGAGCAGTACTTC. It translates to CSAIDRGKTSYEQYF.

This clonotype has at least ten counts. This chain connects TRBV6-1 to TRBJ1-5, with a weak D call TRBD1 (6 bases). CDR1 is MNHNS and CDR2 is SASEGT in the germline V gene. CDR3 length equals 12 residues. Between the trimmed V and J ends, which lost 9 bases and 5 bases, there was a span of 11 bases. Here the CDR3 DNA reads TGTGCCAGTACGACAGGCCATCAGCCCCAGCATTTT. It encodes CASTTGHQPQHF.

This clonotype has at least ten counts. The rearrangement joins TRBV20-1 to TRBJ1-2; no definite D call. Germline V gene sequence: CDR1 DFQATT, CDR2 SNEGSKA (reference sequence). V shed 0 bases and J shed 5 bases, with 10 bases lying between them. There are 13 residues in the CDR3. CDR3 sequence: CSARDATSYGYTF. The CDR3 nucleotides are TGCAGTGCTAGAGATGCCACGTCATATGGCTACACCTTC.

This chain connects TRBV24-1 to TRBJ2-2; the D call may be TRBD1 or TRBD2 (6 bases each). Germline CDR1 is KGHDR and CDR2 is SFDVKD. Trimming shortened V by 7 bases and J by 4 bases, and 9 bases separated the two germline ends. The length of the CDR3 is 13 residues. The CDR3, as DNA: TGTGCCACCAGCGGGGGCCCCACCGGGGAGCTGTTTTTT. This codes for CATSGGPTGELFF.

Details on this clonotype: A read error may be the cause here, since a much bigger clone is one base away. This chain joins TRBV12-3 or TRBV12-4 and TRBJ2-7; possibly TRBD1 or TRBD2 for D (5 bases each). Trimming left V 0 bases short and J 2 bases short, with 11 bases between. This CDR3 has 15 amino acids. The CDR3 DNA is TGTGCCAGCAGTTTAGCCCCAAGGGACCCCTACGAGCAGTACTTC. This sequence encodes CASSLAPRDPYEQYF.

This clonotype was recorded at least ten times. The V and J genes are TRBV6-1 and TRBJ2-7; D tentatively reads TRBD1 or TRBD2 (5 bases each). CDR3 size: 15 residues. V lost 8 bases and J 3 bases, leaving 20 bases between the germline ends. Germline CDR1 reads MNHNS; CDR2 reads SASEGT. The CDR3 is CASEFYRDAFYEQYF. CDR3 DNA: TGTGCCAGCGAGTTCTACCGGGACGCGTTCTACGAGCAGTACTTC.

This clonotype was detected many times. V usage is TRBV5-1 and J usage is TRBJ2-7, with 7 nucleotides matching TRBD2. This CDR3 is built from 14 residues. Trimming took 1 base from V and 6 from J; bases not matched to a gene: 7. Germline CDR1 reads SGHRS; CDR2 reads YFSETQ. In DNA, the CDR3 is TGCGCCAGCAGCTTGCGCGGGAGTCCGGGCGAGCAGTACTTC. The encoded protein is CASSLRGSPGEQYF.

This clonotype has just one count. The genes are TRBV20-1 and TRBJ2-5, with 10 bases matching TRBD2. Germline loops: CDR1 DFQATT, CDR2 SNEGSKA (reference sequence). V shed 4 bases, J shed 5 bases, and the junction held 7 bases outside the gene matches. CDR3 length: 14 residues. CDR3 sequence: CSAIWTSGWETQYF. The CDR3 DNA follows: TGCAGTGCTATTTGGACTAGCGGTTGGGAGACCCAGTACTTC.